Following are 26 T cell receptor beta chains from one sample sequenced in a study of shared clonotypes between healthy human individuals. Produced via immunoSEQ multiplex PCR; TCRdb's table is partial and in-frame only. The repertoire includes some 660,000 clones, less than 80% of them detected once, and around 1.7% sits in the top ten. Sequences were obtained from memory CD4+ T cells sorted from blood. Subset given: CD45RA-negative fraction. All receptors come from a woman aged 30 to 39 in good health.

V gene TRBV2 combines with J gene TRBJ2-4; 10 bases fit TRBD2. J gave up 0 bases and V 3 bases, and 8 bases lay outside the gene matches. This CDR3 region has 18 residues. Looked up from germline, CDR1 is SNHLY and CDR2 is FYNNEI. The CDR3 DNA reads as TGTGCCAGCAGTGAGCCTAGCGGGAGTATAGCAGCCAAAAACATTCAGTACTTC. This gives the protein CASSEPSGSIAAKNIQYF.

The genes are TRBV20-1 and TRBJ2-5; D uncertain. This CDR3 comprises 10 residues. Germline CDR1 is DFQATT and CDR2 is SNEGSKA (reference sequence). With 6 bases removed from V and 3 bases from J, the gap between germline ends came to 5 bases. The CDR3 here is CSAQKETQYF. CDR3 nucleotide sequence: TGCAGTGCCCAAAAAGAGACCCAGTACTTC.

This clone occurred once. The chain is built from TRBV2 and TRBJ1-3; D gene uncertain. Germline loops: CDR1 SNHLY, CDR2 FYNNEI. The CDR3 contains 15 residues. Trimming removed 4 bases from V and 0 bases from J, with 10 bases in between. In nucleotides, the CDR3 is TGTGCCAGCAGTGTTTCCCAGAGCTCTGGAAACACCATATATTTT. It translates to CASSVSQSSGNTIYF.

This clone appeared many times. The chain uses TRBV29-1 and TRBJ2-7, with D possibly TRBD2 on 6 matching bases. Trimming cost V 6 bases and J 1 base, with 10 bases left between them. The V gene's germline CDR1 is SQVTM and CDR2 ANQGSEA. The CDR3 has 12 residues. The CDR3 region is CSVRDWSYEQYF. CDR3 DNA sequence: TGCAGCGTCCGGGACTGGTCCTACGAGCAGTACTTC.

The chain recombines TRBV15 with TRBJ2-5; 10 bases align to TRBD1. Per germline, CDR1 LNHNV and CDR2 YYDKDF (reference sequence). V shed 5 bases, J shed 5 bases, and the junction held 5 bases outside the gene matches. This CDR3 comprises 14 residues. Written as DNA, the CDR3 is TGTGCCACCAGCGCCCGGGACAGGGGCGAGACCCAGTACTTC. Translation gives CATSARDRGETQYF.

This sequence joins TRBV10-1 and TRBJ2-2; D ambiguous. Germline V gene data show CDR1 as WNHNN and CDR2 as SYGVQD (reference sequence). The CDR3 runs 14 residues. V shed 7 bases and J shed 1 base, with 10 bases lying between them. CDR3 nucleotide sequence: TGCGCCAGCAACCCAGCTCTGAACACCGGGGAGCTGTTTTTT. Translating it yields CASNPALNTGELFF.

CDR3 loop: CASSLERGTEKLFF. CDR3 bases: TGTGCCAGCAGCTTAGAACGGGGGACTGAAAAACTGTTTTTT. The chain couples TRBV11-2 to TRBJ1-4; D perhaps matches TRBD1 (5 bases). The CDR3 covers 14 residues. V was trimmed by 0 bases and J by 7 bases, leaving 9 bases between them. From germline, CDR1 is SGHAT and CDR2 FQNNGV. Variable domain in full (rest from reference TRBV11-2 and TRBJ1-4): EAGVAQSPRYKIIEKRQSVAFWCNPISGHATLYWYQQILGQGPKLLIQFQNNGVVDDSQLPKDRFSAERLKGVDSTLKIQPAKLEDSAVYLCASSLERGTEKLFFGSGTQLSVL.

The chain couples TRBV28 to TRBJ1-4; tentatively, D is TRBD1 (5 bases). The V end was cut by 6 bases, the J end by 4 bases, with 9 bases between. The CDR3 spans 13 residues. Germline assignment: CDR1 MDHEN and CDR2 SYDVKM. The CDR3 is CASRRQINEKLFF. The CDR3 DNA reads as TGTGCCAGCAGGAGACAGATTAATGAAAAACTGTTTTTT. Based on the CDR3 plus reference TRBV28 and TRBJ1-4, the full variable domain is DVKVTQSSRYLVKRTGEKVFLECVQDMDHENMFWYRQDPGLGLRLIYFSYDVKMKEKGDIPEGYSVSREKKERFSLILESASTNQTSMYLCASRRQINEKLFFGSGTQLSVL.

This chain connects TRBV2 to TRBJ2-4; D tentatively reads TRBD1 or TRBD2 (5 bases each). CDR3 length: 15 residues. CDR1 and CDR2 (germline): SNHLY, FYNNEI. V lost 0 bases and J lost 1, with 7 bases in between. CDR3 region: CASSEAEGAKNIQYF. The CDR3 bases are TGTGCCAGCAGTGAAGCCGAGGGGGCCAAAAACATTCAGTACTTC.

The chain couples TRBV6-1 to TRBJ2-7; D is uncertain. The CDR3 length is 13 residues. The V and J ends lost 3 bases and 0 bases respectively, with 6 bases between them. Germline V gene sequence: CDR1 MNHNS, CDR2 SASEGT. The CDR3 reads CASSEVSSYEQYF. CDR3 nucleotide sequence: TGTGCCAGCAGTGAGGTGAGCTCCTACGAGCAGTACTTC.

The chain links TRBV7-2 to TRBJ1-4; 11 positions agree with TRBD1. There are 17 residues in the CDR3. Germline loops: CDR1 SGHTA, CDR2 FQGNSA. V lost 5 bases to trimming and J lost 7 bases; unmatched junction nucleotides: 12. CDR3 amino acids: CASSPRSRDRGGEKLFF. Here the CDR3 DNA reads TGTGCCAGCAGCCCGCGGAGCCGGGACAGGGGGGGTGAAAAACTGTTTTTT.

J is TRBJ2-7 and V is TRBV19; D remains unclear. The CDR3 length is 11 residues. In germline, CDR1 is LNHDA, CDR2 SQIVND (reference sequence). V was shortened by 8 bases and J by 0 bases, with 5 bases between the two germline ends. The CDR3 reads CASLVSYEQYF. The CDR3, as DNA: TGTGCCAGTCTCGTCTCCTACGAGCAGTACTTC.

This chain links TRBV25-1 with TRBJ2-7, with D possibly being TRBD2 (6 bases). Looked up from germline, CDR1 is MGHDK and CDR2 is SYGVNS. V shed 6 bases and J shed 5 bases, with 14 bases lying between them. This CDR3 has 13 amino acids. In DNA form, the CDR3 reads TGTGCCAGCAGCCGATCCGGGGGAAACGAGCAGTACTTC. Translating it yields CASSRSGGNEQYF.

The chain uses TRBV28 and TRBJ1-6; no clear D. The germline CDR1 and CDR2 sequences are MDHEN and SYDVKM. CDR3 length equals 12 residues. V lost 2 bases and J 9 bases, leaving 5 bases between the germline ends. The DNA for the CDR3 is TGTGCCAGCAGTTTAACCGCTTCACCCCTCCACTTT. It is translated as CASSLTASPLHF.

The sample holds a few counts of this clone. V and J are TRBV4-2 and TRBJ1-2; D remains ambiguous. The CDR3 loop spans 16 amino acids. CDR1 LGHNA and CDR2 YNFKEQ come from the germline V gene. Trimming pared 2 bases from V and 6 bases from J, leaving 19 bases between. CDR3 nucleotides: TGTGCCAGCAGCCAATATAATGGTAGGGTCTCCGATGGCTACACCTTC. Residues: CASSQYNGRVSDGYTF.

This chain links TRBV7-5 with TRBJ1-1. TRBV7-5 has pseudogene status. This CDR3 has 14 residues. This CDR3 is CVRSSPSMNTEAFF. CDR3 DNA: TGTGTCAGAAGCTCCCCTTCAATGAACACTGAAGCTTTCTTT.

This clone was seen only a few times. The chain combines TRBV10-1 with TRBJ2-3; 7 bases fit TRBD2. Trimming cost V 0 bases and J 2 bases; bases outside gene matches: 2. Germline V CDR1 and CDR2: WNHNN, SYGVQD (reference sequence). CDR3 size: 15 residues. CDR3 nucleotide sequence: TGCGCCAGCAGTGAGTCGGGAGGGCCCACAGATACGCAGTATTTT. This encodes CASSESGGPTDTQYF.

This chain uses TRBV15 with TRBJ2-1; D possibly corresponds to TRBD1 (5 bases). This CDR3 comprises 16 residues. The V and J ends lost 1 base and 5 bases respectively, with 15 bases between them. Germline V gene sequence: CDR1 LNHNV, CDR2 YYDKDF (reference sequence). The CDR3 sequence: CATSRGDRARHNEQFF. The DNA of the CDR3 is TGTGCCACCAGCAGAGGCGACAGAGCCCGGCACAATGAGCAGTTCTTC.

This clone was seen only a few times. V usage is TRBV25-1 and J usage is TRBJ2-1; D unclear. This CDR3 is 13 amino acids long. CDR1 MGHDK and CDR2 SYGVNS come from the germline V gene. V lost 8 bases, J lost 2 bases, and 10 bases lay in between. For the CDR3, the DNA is TGTGCCAGCCTAAATTCCCCCTACAATGAGCAGTTCTTC. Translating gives CASLNSPYNEQFF.

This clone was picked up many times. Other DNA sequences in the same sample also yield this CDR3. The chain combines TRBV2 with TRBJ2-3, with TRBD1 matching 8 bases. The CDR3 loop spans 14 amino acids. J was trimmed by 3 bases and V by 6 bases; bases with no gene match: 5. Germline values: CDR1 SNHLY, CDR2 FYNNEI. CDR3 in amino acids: CASRRTGLTDTQYF. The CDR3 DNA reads TGTGCCAGCAGACGGACAGGGTTGACAGATACGCAGTATTTT. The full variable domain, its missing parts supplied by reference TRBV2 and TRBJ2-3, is EPEVTQTPSHQVTQMGQEVILRCVPISNHLYFYWYRQILGQKVEFLVSFYNNEISEKSEIFDDQFSVERPDGSNFTLKIRSTKLEDSAMYFCASRRTGLTDTQYFGPGTRLTVL.

CDR3 nucleotides: TGTGCCAGCAGTCTTAAACCGGGGCCCGTCTACGAGCAGTACTTC. Its translation is CASSLKPGPVYEQYF. The chain joins TRBV27 to TRBJ2-7; either TRBD1 or TRBD2 may supply D (5 bases each). This CDR3 has 15 residues. Germline CDR1 reads MNHEY; CDR2 reads SMNVEV (reference sequence). Trimming took off 5 bases at V and 3 bases at J, with 17 bases between the two ends.

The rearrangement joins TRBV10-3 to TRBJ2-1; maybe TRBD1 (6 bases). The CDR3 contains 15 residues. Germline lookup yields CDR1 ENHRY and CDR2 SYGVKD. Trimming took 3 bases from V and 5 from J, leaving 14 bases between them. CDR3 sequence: CAISDWDTDDNEQFF. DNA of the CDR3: TGTGCCATCAGTGACTGGGACACCGACGACAATGAGCAGTTCTTC.

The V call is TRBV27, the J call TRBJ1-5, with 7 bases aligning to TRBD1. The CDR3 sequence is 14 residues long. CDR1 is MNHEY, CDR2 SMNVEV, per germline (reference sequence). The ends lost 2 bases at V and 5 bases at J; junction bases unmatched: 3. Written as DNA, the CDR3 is TGTGCCAGCAGTTTACGGACAGGCGATCAGCCCCAGCATTTT. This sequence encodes CASSLRTGDQPQHF.

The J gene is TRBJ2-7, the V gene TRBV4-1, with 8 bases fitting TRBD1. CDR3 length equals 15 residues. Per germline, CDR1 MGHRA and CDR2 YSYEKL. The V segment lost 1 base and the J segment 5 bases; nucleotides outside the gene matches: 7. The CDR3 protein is CASSQVRDRGNEQYF. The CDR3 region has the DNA TGCGCCAGCAGCCAAGTGAGAGACAGGGGTAACGAGCAGTACTTC.

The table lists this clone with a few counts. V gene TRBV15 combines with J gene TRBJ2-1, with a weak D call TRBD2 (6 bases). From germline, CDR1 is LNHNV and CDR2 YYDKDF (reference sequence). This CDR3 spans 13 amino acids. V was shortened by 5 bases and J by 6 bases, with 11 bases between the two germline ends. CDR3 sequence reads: CATSRDLPNEQFF. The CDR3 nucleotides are TGTGCCACCAGCCGGGACTTGCCCAATGAGCAGTTCTTC.

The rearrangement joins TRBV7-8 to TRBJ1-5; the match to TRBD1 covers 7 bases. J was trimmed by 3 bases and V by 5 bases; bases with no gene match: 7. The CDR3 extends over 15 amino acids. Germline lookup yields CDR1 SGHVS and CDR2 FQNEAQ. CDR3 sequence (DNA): TGTGCCAGCAGCGAACGACAGGGTAACAATCAGCCCCAGCATTTT. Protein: CASSERQGNNQPQHF.